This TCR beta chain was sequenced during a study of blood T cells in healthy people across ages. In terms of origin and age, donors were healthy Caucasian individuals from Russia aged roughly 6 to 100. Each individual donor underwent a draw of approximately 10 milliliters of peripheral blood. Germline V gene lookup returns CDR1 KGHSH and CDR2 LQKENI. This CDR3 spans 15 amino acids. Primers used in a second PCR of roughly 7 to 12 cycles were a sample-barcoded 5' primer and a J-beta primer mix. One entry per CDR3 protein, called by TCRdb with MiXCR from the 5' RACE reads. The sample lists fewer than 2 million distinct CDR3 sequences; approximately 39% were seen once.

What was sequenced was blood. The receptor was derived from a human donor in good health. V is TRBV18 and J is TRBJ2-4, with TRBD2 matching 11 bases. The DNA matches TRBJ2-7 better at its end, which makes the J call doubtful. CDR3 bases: TGTGCCAGCTCACCACAGGCTAGCGGGGGGAGCGAGCAGTACTTC. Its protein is CASSPQASGGSEQYF.